This TCR beta chain appears in the sequencing data of a study of tumor-infiltrating lymphocytes in oesophageal squamous cell carcinoma. The sample holds a few counts of this clonotype. TCRdb reprocessed the PCR reads with MiXCR, giving one entry per CDR3 protein. This repertoire shows under 15,000 distinct CDR3 sequences, around three fifths found once; its top ten account for about 30%. This TCR derives from a female donor with esophageal squamous cell carcinoma. The source material was esophageal tumor tissue.

The CDR3 loop is CASSEGQGETQYF. DNA for the CDR3: TGTGCCAGCAGTGAAGGACAGGGAGAGACCCAGTACTTC. The chain uses TRBV6-1 and TRBJ2-5; 7 nucleotides line up with TRBD1. Trimming took 1 base from V and 4 from J; bases not matched to a gene: 0. Germline V gene data show CDR1 as MNHNS and CDR2 as SASEGT. The CDR3 is made up of 13 amino acids.